This TCR beta chain emerged from a study of blood T cell repertoires in COVID-19. Study processing details: Using reference gene primer amplification, nucleated cell counts were estimated. Assay used: immunoSEQ multiplex PCR; TCRdb lists only in-frame clones, some missing. V, J and clone size are taken as reported in that table, and D and trimming were inferred from the DNA itself. Of under 350,000 clones listed, roughly four fifths are singletons. The CDR3 is 14 amino acids. Germline CDR1 SGHTA, CDR2 FQGNSA. After removal of 6 bases from V and 7 bases from J, the junction contained 5 bases not matched to a gene.

The V and J genes are TRBV7-2 and TRBJ1-6, with 8 bases aligning to TRBD1. This sequence was found in a woman between 45 and 60 years old who had recovered from COVID-19. Sequencing was carried out using peripheral blood. The chain's CDR3 is CASRRTGNNSPLHF. CDR3 bases: TGTGCCAGCAGAAGGACAGGGAACAATTCACCCCTCCACTTT.